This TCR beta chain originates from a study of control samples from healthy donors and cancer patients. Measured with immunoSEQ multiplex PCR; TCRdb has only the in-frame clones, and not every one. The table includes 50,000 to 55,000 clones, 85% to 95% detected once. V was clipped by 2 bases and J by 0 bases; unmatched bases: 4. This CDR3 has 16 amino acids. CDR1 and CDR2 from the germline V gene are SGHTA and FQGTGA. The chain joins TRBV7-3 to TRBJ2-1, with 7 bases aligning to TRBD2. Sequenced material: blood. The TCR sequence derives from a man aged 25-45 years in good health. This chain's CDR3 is CASSLGSSGSYNEQFF. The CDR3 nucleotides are TGTGCCAGCAGCTTAGGTTCTAGCGGCTCCTACAATGAGCAGTTCTTC.